This T cell receptor (beta chain) was obtained from a study of a mutant IDH1 vaccine in newly diagnosed glioma. As for the study in general: First vaccine doses came 4-6 weeks after radiotherapy alone, or with temozolomide cycles.

For this clone: Its antigen remains unknown.

TCRdb's copy holds only in-frame clones and misses some; the assay was immunoSEQ multiplex PCR. The profile covers 53,000 or so clones, with around 80% appearing a single time and approximately 6.3% taken by the ten largest. The time point here: week 35, safety follow-up. The vaccine gave 300 ug of a 20-mer mutant IDH1 peptide subcutaneously per dose. Patients were given eight vaccinations, scheduled in weeks 1, 3, 5, 7, 11, 15, 19 and 23. This CDR3 has 14 amino acids. Trimming removed 3 bases at V and 12 bases at J, with 15 bases between. The germline V gene has CDR1 SEHNR and CDR2 FQNEAQ (reference sequence).

The rearrangement joins TRBV7-9 to TRBJ1-6; no reliable D call. The TCR comes from a middle-aged man with glioma. The material sequenced was PBMCs, taken from a glioma patient whose treatment included an IDH1 peptide vaccine. CDR3 sequence reads: CASSLGQSGRPLHF. The CDR3 DNA sequence: TGTGCCAGCAGCTTGGGTCAGAGCGGGAGACCCCTCCACTTT.